The 7 T cell receptor beta chains in this list originate from one sample, sequenced in a study of T cells after yellow fever vaccination. TCRdb independently ran MiXCR on the 5' RACE reads; one entry per CDR3 protein. Found here are 620,000 or so distinct CDR3 sequences, about 17% of them singletons; the top ten hold roughly 17%. The sample here was PBMCs, taken 4 to 5 days after the first yellow fever vaccination. Receptors were obtained from a man younger than 35 who received the YFV17D yellow fever vaccine.

This rearrangement joins TRBV5-6 to TRBJ1-4; D perhaps matches TRBD1 (5 bases). CDR1 and CDR2 from the germline V gene are SGHDT and YYEEEE. The CDR3 length is 17 residues. V lost 1 base to trimming and J lost 8 bases, with 21 bases between them. CDR3 residues: CASSLLRGSLYSEKLFF. As DNA, the CDR3 is TGTGCCAGCAGCTTGTTAAGGGGATCCCTTTATTCCGAAAAACTGTTTTTT.

In this sample, this clonotype turned up many times. Written as DNA, the CDR3 is TGTGCCAGCATCCCGATCGGGACTAGCGGGCACACCGGGGAGCTGTTTTTT. Translation gives CASIPIGTSGHTGELFF. The rearrangement uses TRBV6-2 or TRBV6-3 and TRBJ2-2; 12 bases map to TRBD2. J gave up 3 bases and V 7 bases, and 9 bases lay outside the gene matches. The germline V gene encodes CDR1 MNHEY and CDR2 SVGEGT. The CDR3 consists of 17 residues.

This sequence joins TRBV11-2 and TRBJ2-4, with 8 bases aligning to TRBD2. J gave up 9 bases and V 1 base, and 8 bases lay outside the gene matches. The CDR3 has 15 residues. Germline loops: CDR1 SGHAT, CDR2 FQNNGV. For the CDR3, the DNA is TGTGCCAGCAGCTTAGTAGTCACGGGAGGGGGCATTCAGTACTTC. Residues: CASSLVVTGGGIQYF.

The chain employs TRBV19 and TRBJ2-2; D remains unclear. The germline CDR1 and CDR2 sequences are LNHDA and SQIVND (reference sequence). Trimming took off 7 bases at V and 2 bases at J, with 8 bases between the two ends. The CDR3 runs to 13 residues. CDR3 sequence reads: CASNPGNTGELFF. In DNA, the CDR3 is TGTGCCAGTAACCCGGGCAACACCGGGGAGCTGTTTTTT.

The chain has TRBV7-2 and TRBJ2-5; possible D gene TRBD2, 5 bases. Trimming removed 3 bases at V and 1 base at J, with 12 bases between. This CDR3 is 15 amino acids long. Germline CDR1 is SGHTA and CDR2 is FQGNSA. The DNA of the CDR3 is TGTGCCAGCAGCTTCGACTATTACAGCCAAGAGACCCAGTACTTC. Protein product: CASSFDYYSQETQYF.

This clonotype was seen a handful of times. V gene TRBV30 combines with J gene TRBJ2-1; D is unresolved. CDR1 and CDR2 (germline): GTSNPN, SVGIG (reference sequence). V lost 3 bases, J lost 0 bases, and 9 bases lay in between. CDR3 length: 14 amino acids. Here the CDR3 reads CAWRDLGSYNEQFF. CDR3 nucleotides: TGTGCCTGGAGAGACCTGGGCTCCTACAATGAGCAGTTCTTC. Looking up the rest from reference TRBV30 and TRBJ2-1 gives the full variable domain: SQTIHQWPATLVQPVGSPLSLECTVEGTSNPNLYWYRQAAGRGLQLLFYSVGIGQISSEVPQNLSASRPQDRQFILSSKKLLLSDSGFYLCAWRDLGSYNEQFFGPGTRLTVL.

Only a few counts were recorded for this clonotype. This sequence joins TRBV5-4 and TRBJ2-2, with 7 bases identical to TRBD1. The CDR3 consists of 15 residues. The germline V gene has CDR1 SGHNT and CDR2 YYREEE (reference sequence). With V trimmed by 6 bases and J by 0 bases, 5 bases remained unmatched. CDR3 sequence (DNA): TGTGCCAGCACCGAACAGGGGCCGAACACCGGGGAGCTGTTTTTT. Protein product: CASTEQGPNTGELFF.